These T cell receptor beta chains were read from a single sample in a study of T cells in localized non-small cell lung cancer. Measured with immunoSEQ multiplex PCR; TCRdb has only the in-frame clones, and not every one. This table has roughly 30,000 clones, roughly 89% appearing once. The sample in question was peripheral blood, obtained before any cancer treatment. All receptors come from a female donor over 55 with stage I lung adenocarcinoma. The CDR3 runs from the conserved cysteine through the conserved F or W. Some rows mark clone size as missing; the rest say once, few, many or name a class of expanded clone.

size	V	CDR3
NA	TRBV6-5	CASSYSEGAYNEQFF
NA	TRBV4-1	CASSQVVGVTGELFF
NA	TRBV2	CASSANLGTAVKPQHF
medium-sized	TRBV7-9	CASSVLGTAGNTIYF
once	TRBV7-2	CASSRSWEYYEQYF
NA	TRBV29-1	CSVAPRRGSEAFF
NA	TRBV19	CASSIVGVKSEKLFF
NA	TRBV10-1	CASSGGSLGNEQFF
NA	TRBV6-5	CASSYLGGEQFF
NA	TRBV28	CATWTSSGEQYF
NA	TRBV7-2	CASSPPSGRAGDNEQFF
NA	TRBV7-3	CASSIFGTSGSNNEQFF
NA	TRBV7-3	CASTHQPREKETQYF
NA	TRBV5-1	CASSWMRPGARGYTF
NA	TRBV4-2	CASSQRTRTRDTGELFF
NA	TRBV27	CASSLRLVGETQYF
NA	TRBV7-2	CASSWGTNGRELFF
once	TRBV7-2	CASSPGWGEAFF
NA	TRBV6-1	CASTKDRGSYEQYF
NA	TRBV11-1	CASSLDGTGGYNEQFF
few	TRBV28	CASTFSGEQYF
NA	TRBV7-2	CASSLAIGANTEAFF
NA	TRBV28	CASSPAGINYGYTF
NA	TRBV5-1	CASRSDGNTEAFF
NA	TRBV6-6	CASSSVTRLAGDTQYF
NA	TRBV14	CASSQKVRDRENYGYTF
NA	TRBV18	CASSPPGRMDTQYF
NA	TRBV5-6	CASSLVATAHSGANVLTF
NA	TRBV9	CASSVDHNTEAFF
NA	TRBV5-1	CASSLGRADTQYF
NA	TRBV11-2	CASSLFPGQNTEAFF
NA	TRBV5-4	CASSFSPQSERGYTF
NA	TRBV19	CASSISVNYEQYF
NA	TRBV6-5	CASREGPLSYNEQFF
NA	TRBV7-2	CASSLVGGPEQYF
NA	TRBV6-5	CASSPGTTFGEAFF
NA	TRBV19	CASRGGQGVGNQPQHF
NA	TRBV27	CASRDSYEQYF
NA	TRBV19	CASSLRTGSTNQPQHF
NA	TRBV10-3	CAINRRAEETQYF
NA	TRBV10-3	CAISEGSDTQYF
NA	TRBV5-1	CASCSSGSQDEQYF
NA	TRBV5-5	CASSLPQGPAEQYF
NA	TRBV10-3	CAISGGDLSTDTQYF
NA	TRBV6-4	CASSDPPGTGELFF
once	TRBV18	CASSLTGAGYEQYF
NA	TRBV5-1	CASSLGLTAGGDTQYF
NA	TRBV15	CATSRGTSPENEQFF
NA	TRBV7-7	CASSPRINTGELFF
NA	TRBV2	CASSEQGANYGYTF
NA	TRBV30	CAWGPGFVYEQYF
few	TRBV27	CASTTDRGNEQFF
NA	TRBV27	CASSMVGSGWNEQFF
NA	TRBV5-1	CASSAVTGGLYEQYF
NA	TRBV5-1	CASRKEETQYF
NA	TRBV7-6	CASRVGNTGELFF
NA	TRBV19	CASSGRESGESYNEQFF
NA	TRBV18	CASSPPGQYTGELFF